This TCR beta chain comes out of a study of blood T cell repertoires in COVID-19. Seattle's enrolled individuals joined amid active infection and were then monitored longitudinally. As handled by the study authors: Nucleated cell number was recorded as an estimate derived from reference gene primer amplification. Assay: immunoSEQ multiplex PCR; the TCRdb copy retains only in-frame clones and omits some. Clone size and the V and J calls come from that table; the DNA yielded D and trimming. The sample consists of just over 150,000 clones, 80% to 95% of them appearing once. The CDR3 loop spans 14 amino acids. Germline values: CDR1 MNHNS, CDR2 SASEGT. V was trimmed by 2 bases and J by 11 bases, leaving 18 bases between them.

Specimen: peripheral blood. The chain recombines TRBV6-1 with TRBJ1-1, with D perhaps TRBD1 (5 bases). The TCR originated in a young man with COVID-19, enrolled during active disease. CDR3 sequence reads: CASSEQGRLEWAFF. The CDR3 DNA reads TGTGCCAGCAGTGAACAGGGTAGGCTAGAGTGGGCTTTCTTT.